Shown below are 4 T cell receptor beta chains from a single sample sequenced in a study of post-analysis software for immune sequencing data. General study points: Five TRBV segments, TRBV5-6, TRBV5-1 and TRBV20-1 among them, were found more frequent in patients than controls.

Each TCR beta cDNA library carried unique molecular identifiers. Via MiXCR, TCRdb re-called the PCR reads, giving one row per CDR3 protein. This table has roughly 800,000 distinct CDR3 sequences, under 60% appearing once. The antigens of these receptors remain unknown. Material for sequencing was blood. These receptors all come from a girl between 10 and 17 years old with multiple sclerosis.

The CDR3 DNA sequence: TGTGCCAGGAGGGACAGTAATGAAAAACTGTTTTTT. This sequence encodes CARRDSNEKLFF. The chain recombines TRBV2 with TRBJ1-4; TRBD1 aligns across 7 bases. This CDR3 contains 12 residues. V gave up 9 bases and J gave up 4 bases; unmatched junction bases: 2. Looked up from germline, CDR1 is SNHLY and CDR2 is FYNNEI.

The chain joins TRBV14 to TRBJ2-6, with 7 bases matching TRBD1. Trimming cost V 4 bases and J 2 bases; bases outside gene matches: 8. There are 17 residues in the CDR3. In germline, CDR1 is SGHDN, CDR2 FVKESK. The CDR3 nucleotides read TGTGCCAGCAGCCTAAGGACAGGCTATCCTGGGGCCAACGTCCTGACTTTC. Its protein product is CASSLRTGYPGANVLTF.

The V call is TRBV12-5, the J call TRBJ1-5, with 9 bases matching TRBD1. The germline gives CDR1 LGHNT, CDR2 FRNRAP. Germline trimming cut 6 bases from V and 5 bases from J; bases unmatched to any gene: 2. There are 13 residues in the CDR3. The CDR3 coding sequence is TGTGCTAGTGGCAGGGACAGGGATCAGCCCCAGCATTTT. As protein: CASGRDRDQPQHF.

This clonotype was observed a few times. This chain joins TRBV28 and TRBJ2-7; 7 bases fit TRBD1. The germline V gene has CDR1 MDHEN and CDR2 SYDVKM. V lost 4 bases to trimming and J lost 0 bases; unmatched junction nucleotides: 6. The CDR3 consists of 15 residues. In DNA, the CDR3 is TGTGCCAGCAGTTCCCCGGGACAGTACTCCTACGAGCAGTACTTC. It encodes CASSSPGQYSYEQYF.